The 18 T cell receptor beta chains presented below share a single source sample, sequenced in a study of cytomegalovirus exposure and HLA in healthy donors. The PCR employed 60 Vbeta primers together with 13 Jbeta primers. The table came from immunoSEQ multiplex PCR; TCRdb's copy has only in-frame clones and leaves some out. The sample shows around 64,000 clones, over 75% of them seen only once. The sequenced material came from PBMCs. These receptors all come from a woman aged 25 to 39 in good health and CMV-seropositive.

This clone was counted between two and nine times. The rearrangement uses TRBV5-4 and TRBJ1-1; 7 nucleotides agree with TRBD1. V trimming: 4 bases; J trimming: 5 bases; junction bases outside the gene matches: 14. The CDR3 sequence is 16 residues long. In germline, CDR1 is SGHNT, CDR2 YYREEE (reference sequence). CDR3: CASSPTGAGLRTEAFF. Here the CDR3 DNA reads TGTGCCAGCAGCCCTACAGGGGCGGGTTTACGGACTGAAGCTTTCTTT.

The V call is TRBV2, the J call TRBJ1-5, with 11 bases aligning to TRBD1. The CDR3 has 17 amino acids. Trimming at V came to 8 bases and at J to 0 bases, leaving 9 bases not matched to a gene. Germline V gene lookup returns CDR1 SNHLY and CDR2 FYNNEI. CDR3 bases: TGTGCCAGCCTGGGACAGGGGGTTTGGAATAGCAATCAGCCCCAGCATTTT. It yields the protein CASLGQGVWNSNQPQHF.

DNA of the CDR3: TGTGCCAGCAGCTACGCAACCGGGACAGGGGTCTCGGACGAGCAGTACTTC. It yields the protein CASSYATGTGVSDEQYF. The V gene is TRBV5-6, the J gene TRBJ2-7; 10 positions match TRBD1. The CDR3 has 17 residues. Looked up from germline, CDR1 is SGHDT and CDR2 is YYEEEE. The ends lost 3 bases at V and 5 bases at J; junction bases unmatched: 14.

The chain joins TRBV18 to TRBJ1-2; 7 positions agree with TRBD1. The germline CDR1 and CDR2 sequences are KGHSH and LQKENI. The CDR3 is 15 amino acids. V lost 4 bases and J lost 1; bases outside the gene matches: 6. DNA for the CDR3: TGTGCCAGCTCACAAGACAGGGCCATTAACTATGGCTACACCTTC. This codes for CASSQDRAINYGYTF.

The CDR3 DNA follows: TGTGCCAGCAGTCCCCGGGGGGGCTGGAGTGAAAAACTGTTTTTT. Amino acids: CASSPRGGWSEKLFF. The chain carries TRBV28 and TRBJ1-4, with a possible D match to TRBD1 (6 bases). The CDR3 has 15 residues. Trimming removed 5 bases from V and 7 bases from J, with 17 bases in between. Germline lookup yields CDR1 MDHEN and CDR2 SYDVKM.

The gene calls are TRBV7-2 and TRBJ2-7; TRBD2 matches 11 bases. The junction had 3 bases not matched to a gene; V was cut back by 5 bases and J by 0 bases. Germline V gives CDR1 SGHTA, CDR2 FQGNSA. The CDR3 has 15 residues. CDR3 region: CASSTSGGHSYEQYF. As DNA, the CDR3 is TGTGCCAGCAGCACTAGCGGGGGTCACTCCTACGAGCAGTACTTC.

J is TRBJ2-7 and V is TRBV27; 9 bases map to TRBD1. The V segment lost 6 bases and the J segment 7 bases; nucleotides outside the gene matches: 7. Per germline, CDR1 MNHEY and CDR2 SMNVEV (reference sequence). The CDR3 length is 13 residues. The CDR3 region has the DNA TGTGCCAGCAGCCCCGACAGGGGGGGGGAGCAGTACTTC. Protein sequence: CASSPDRGGEQYF.

This chain links TRBV6-5 with TRBJ2-1; 9 bases match TRBD2. Germline trimming cut 3 bases from V and 7 bases from J; bases unmatched to any gene: 7. The CDR3 runs to 15 residues. The germline V gene encodes CDR1 MNHEY and CDR2 SVGAGI. CDR3: CASSYFSGSKNEQFF. For the CDR3, the DNA is TGTGCCAGCAGTTATTTTAGCGGGAGTAAGAATGAGCAGTTCTTC.

This chain uses TRBV18 with TRBJ2-1, with 7 bases fitting TRBD2. J was trimmed by 5 bases and V by 0 bases; bases with no gene match: 4. The germline V gene has CDR1 KGHSH and CDR2 LQKENI. This CDR3 has 15 residues. The DNA for the CDR3 is TGTGCCAGCTCACCACCAGGGAGGGCTGACAATGAGCAGTTCTTC. This translates into CASSPPGRADNEQFF.

The chain is built from TRBV5-1 and TRBJ2-7; 10 bases align to TRBD1. V gave up 4 bases and J gave up 4 bases; unmatched junction bases: 17. The CDR3 contains 18 residues. Per the germline V gene, CDR1 is SGHRS and CDR2 is YFSETQ. CDR3 sequence: CASSARPGQGFSLYEQYF. The CDR3 DNA reads as TGCGCCAGCAGCGCTCGACCGGGACAGGGGTTCTCGCTTTACGAGCAGTACTTC.

This clone was detected once. V gene TRBV28 combines with J gene TRBJ2-1; TRBD1 is a possible D gene (5 bases). The V and J ends lost 6 bases and 6 bases respectively, with 15 bases between them. CDR1 and CDR2 (germline): MDHEN, SYDVKM. This CDR3 region has 14 residues. CDR3 protein: CASSPARVLNEQFF. The CDR3 DNA reads TGTGCCAGCAGCCCAGCCAGGGTGCTCAATGAGCAGTTCTTC.

The CDR3, as DNA: TGCGCCAGCAGCTTGATGGGGAGGGGACCCACAGATACGCAGTATTTT. Protein: CASSLMGRGPTDTQYF. The rearrangement links TRBV5-1 to TRBJ2-3; 7 bases are shared with TRBD2. V was clipped by 1 base and J by 2 bases; unmatched bases: 7. Germline values: CDR1 SGHRS, CDR2 YFSETQ. The CDR3 is 16 amino acids.

This clone was detected once. The rearrangement links TRBV10-2 to TRBJ2-7, with TRBD2 matching over 9 bases. The J segment lost 4 bases and the V segment lost 2 bases, leaving 6 bases of the junction unmatched. This CDR3 has 15 amino acids. Per the germline V gene, CDR1 is WSHSY and CDR2 is SAAADI. CDR3 sequence: CASSEDAGGGYEQYF. The CDR3 nucleotides are TGCGCCAGCAGTGAGGACGCGGGAGGGGGATACGAGCAGTACTTC.

The rearrangement links TRBV5-1 to TRBJ2-1; D is unclear. The germline CDR1 and CDR2 sequences are SGHRS and YFSETQ. V lost 0 bases, J lost 9 bases, and 7 bases lay in between. The CDR3 is made up of 12 amino acids. The CDR3 here is CASSLANGEQFF. For the CDR3, the DNA is TGCGCCAGCAGCTTGGCTAATGGTGAGCAGTTCTTC.

This chain connects TRBV5-1 to TRBJ2-3, with 10 bases matching TRBD2. The V gene's germline CDR1 is SGHRS and CDR2 YFSETQ. V lost 5 bases, J lost 5 bases, and 8 bases stayed unmatched. The CDR3 length is 15 residues. The CDR3 coding sequence is TGCGCCAGCAGACCTAGCGGGAGCCCTGAAGATACGCAGTATTTT. Its translation is CASRPSGSPEDTQYF.

This chain links TRBV28 with TRBJ1-5; no clear D gene. Trimming took 4 bases from V and 6 from J, leaving 13 bases between them. The germline CDR1 and CDR2 sequences are MDHEN and SYDVKM. CDR3 length equals 14 residues. The CDR3 sequence: CASSSPGKAQPQHF. The DNA of the CDR3 is TGTGCCAGCAGTTCCCCGGGGAAGGCTCAGCCCCAGCATTTT. Based on the CDR3 plus reference TRBV28 and TRBJ1-5, the full variable domain is DVKVTQSSRYLVKRTGEKVFLECVQDMDHENMFWYRQDPGLGLRLIYFSYDVKMKEKGDIPEGYSVSREKKERFSLILESASTNQTSMYLCASSSPGKAQPQHFGDGTRLSIL.

This clone was detected a few times. The chain's CDR3 is CASSFDRENTEAFF. The DNA of the CDR3 is TGTGCCAGCAGCTTCGACAGGGAGAACACTGAAGCTTTCTTT. This chain uses TRBV28 with TRBJ1-1; 7 nucleotides align to TRBD1. The CDR3 runs to 14 residues. After removal of 6 bases from V and 1 base from J, the junction contained 5 bases not matched to a gene. Germline V gene sequence: CDR1 MDHEN, CDR2 SYDVKM. The variable domain in full, completed from reference TRBV28 and TRBJ1-1, reads DVKVTQSSRYLVKRTGEKVFLECVQDMDHENMFWYRQDPGLGLRLIYFSYDVKMKEKGDIPEGYSVSREKKERFSLILESASTNQTSMYLCASSFDRENTEAFFGQGTRLTVV.

The chain is built from TRBV2 and TRBJ2-7; 9 bases fit TRBD1. J gave up 6 bases and V 7 bases, and 13 bases lay outside the gene matches. Per germline, CDR1 SNHLY and CDR2 FYNNEI. The CDR3 consists of 15 residues. The CDR3 bases are TGTGCCAGCACCCTGACCGGGACAGGGCAAAGCGAGCAGTACTTC. Its translation: CASTLTGTGQSEQYF.